Below, 27 T cell receptor beta chains from the same sample are listed, as sequenced in a study of cytomegalovirus exposure and HLA in healthy donors. The PCR employed 60 Vbeta primers together with 13 Jbeta primers. Method: immunoSEQ multiplex PCR; TCRdb's copy keeps in-frame clones and lacks some. The table records some 54,000 clones, over 75% of them present only once. Specimen: PBMCs. The source is a male donor in good health and CMV-seronegative.

V gene TRBV6-5 combines with J gene TRBJ2-6; D is possibly TRBD1 (5 bases). In germline, CDR1 is MNHEY, CDR2 SVGAGI. V lost 6 bases, J lost 0 bases, and 9 bases lay in between. CDR3 length: 15 amino acids. CDR3 nucleotides: TGTGCCAGCAGAAGACAGCACTCTGGGGCCAACGTCCTGACTTTC. Its translation is CASRRQHSGANVLTF.

The chain is built from TRBV4-2 and TRBJ1-1, with no clear D. The V gene lost 0 bases and the J gene lost 5 bases, with 4 bases spanning the gap. The CDR3 has 12 residues. Germline V gives CDR1 LGHNA, CDR2 YNFKEQ. The CDR3 is CASSQDRTEAFF. CDR3 in DNA: TGTGCCAGCAGCCAAGACAGGACTGAAGCTTTCTTT.

The chain couples TRBV27 to TRBJ2-3, with 9 bases lining up with TRBD2. This CDR3 region has 16 residues. The V and J ends lost 3 bases and 2 bases, in that order; junction bases with no gene match: 6. Looked up from germline, CDR1 is MNHEY and CDR2 is SMNVEV (reference sequence). CDR3: CASSLERGAVTDTQYF. CDR3 coding DNA: TGTGCCAGCAGTTTGGAGCGGGGGGCTGTCACAGATACGCAGTATTTT.

V is TRBV19 and J is TRBJ2-5; TRBD2 is a possible D gene (5 bases). This CDR3 has 15 amino acids. Germline-derived CDR1 and CDR2 are LNHDA and SQIVND (reference sequence). Trimming took off 3 bases at V and 1 base at J, with 12 bases between the two ends. The CDR3 DNA sequence: TGTGCCAGTAGTATCTCCCAGAGGGCCCAAGAGACCCAGTACTTC. The encoded protein is CASSISQRAQETQYF.

The chain has TRBV7-9 and TRBJ2-7, with 8 bases fitting TRBD2. The CDR3 sequence is 17 residues long. The germline CDR1 and CDR2 sequences are SEHNR and FQNEAQ (reference sequence). Trimming at V came to 5 bases and at J to 0 bases, leaving 12 bases not matched to a gene. The chain's CDR3 is CASSPRSGGTISYEQYF. Here the CDR3 DNA reads TGTGCCAGCAGCCCCCGGTCGGGGGGGACCATCTCCTACGAGCAGTACTTC.

The rearrangement joins TRBV5-6 to TRBJ2-7; D possibly corresponds to TRBD1 (5 bases). CDR1 is SGHDT and CDR2 is YYEEEE in the germline V gene. With 6 bases removed from V and 7 bases from J, the gap between germline ends came to 29 bases. The CDR3 covers 17 residues. The CDR3 here is CASNLGPRPPSREEQYF. The CDR3 DNA sequence: TGTGCCAGCAACCTGGGGCCTAGACCCCCTTCGCGAGAGGAGCAGTACTTC.

As DNA, the CDR3 is TGTGCCAGCAGTTTGAGGGGGAGCAATCAGCCCCAGCATTTT. It is translated as CASSLRGSNQPQHF. The rearrangement joins TRBV27 to TRBJ1-5; TRBD1 might be the D (6 bases). Trimming cost V 3 bases and J 1 base, with 7 bases left between them. The CDR3 is made up of 14 amino acids. Looked up from germline, CDR1 is MNHEY and CDR2 is SMNVEV (reference sequence).

The genes are TRBV4-3 and TRBJ1-2; TRBD1 is a possible D gene (6 bases). V dropped 3 bases and J dropped 2 bases, with 19 bases sitting between them. This CDR3 spans 17 amino acids. The V gene's germline CDR1 is LGHNA and CDR2 YSLEER. The CDR3 DNA reads TGCGCCAGCAGCCAGGTGCCCGGGACAAGGGCGAACTATGGCTACACCTTC. Encoded protein: CASSQVPGTRANYGYTF.

J is TRBJ1-6 and V is TRBV7-2, with D unresolved. This CDR3 has 15 amino acids. Germline V CDR1 and CDR2: SGHTA, FQGNSA. V lost 0 bases and J 7 bases, leaving 10 bases between the germline ends. CDR3 sequence reads: CASSLARRRNSPLHF. The CDR3 DNA is TGTGCCAGCAGCTTAGCGCGGCGGCGGAATTCACCCCTCCACTTT.

On this clone: Other DNA variants within this sample encode the same CDR3. The rearrangement joins TRBV10-3 to TRBJ1-5; 7 bases line up with TRBD1. The V gene's germline CDR1 is ENHRY and CDR2 SYGVKD. Trimming at V came to 6 bases and at J to 4 bases, leaving 6 bases not matched to a gene. The CDR3 extends over 14 amino acids. CDR3 region: CAISPDRANQPQHF. In DNA, the CDR3 is TGTGCCATCAGCCCAGACAGGGCGAATCAGCCCCAGCATTTT.

This chain connects TRBV5-1 to TRBJ2-7; TRBD1 aligns across 7 bases. The V segment lost 2 bases and the J segment 7 bases; nucleotides outside the gene matches: 15. CDR1 SGHRS and CDR2 YFSETQ come from the germline V gene. The length of the CDR3 is 16 residues. CDR3: CASSFNIMDRSGEQYF. The CDR3 region has the DNA TGCGCCAGCAGCTTCAATATTATGGACAGGTCGGGGGAGCAGTACTTC.

This chain joins TRBV9 and TRBJ1-2; possibly TRBD1 for D (5 bases). The CDR3 totals 18 residues. Germline CDR1 and CDR2: SGDLS and YYNGEE. Trimming removed 0 bases from V and 7 bases from J, with 25 bases in between. The CDR3 spells CASSVAPSVAGRSRGYTF. The CDR3 DNA is TGTGCCAGCAGCGTAGCCCCGTCTGTCGCGGGACGTAGCCGTGGCTACACCTTC.

This sequence joins TRBV5-4 and TRBJ2-7, with 11 bases matching TRBD1. V gave up 3 bases and J gave up 3 bases; unmatched junction bases: 5. CDR1 is SGHNT and CDR2 is YYREEE in the germline V gene (reference sequence). The CDR3 length is 15 residues. CDR3 DNA: TGTGCCAGCAGCTCAGGACAGGGGGCGCTCTACGAGCAGTACTTC. The encoded protein is CASSSGQGALYEQYF.

The chain couples TRBV9 to TRBJ1-1; D possibly corresponds to TRBD1 (5 bases). The CDR3 consists of 13 residues. The germline gives CDR1 SGDLS, CDR2 YYNGEE. Deletions cut 7 bases from V and 4 bases from J, with 14 bases between. This CDR3 reads CASGGDLGTEAFF. CDR3 coding DNA: TGTGCCAGCGGAGGGGACCTGGGCACTGAAGCTTTCTTT. Using reference TRBV9 and TRBJ1-1 for the parts outside the CDR3, the full variable domain is DSGVTQTPKHLITATGQRVTLRCSPRSGDLSVYWYQQSLDQGLQFLIQYYNGEERAKGNILERFSAQQFPDLHSELNLSSLELGDSALYFCASGGDLGTEAFFGQGTRLTVV.

This clone was recorded once. The chain uses TRBV6-1 and TRBJ1-6, with a weak D call TRBD1 (6 bases). V lost 10 bases and J 0 bases, leaving 10 bases between the germline ends. Germline-derived CDR1 and CDR2 are MNHNS and SASEGT. This CDR3 contains 14 residues. Here the CDR3 reads CATGQSSYNSPLHF. CDR3 nucleotides: TGTGCCACCGGACAGAGCTCCTATAATTCACCCCTCCACTTT.

The V call is TRBV4-3, the J call TRBJ1-2, with TRBD1 matching over 9 bases. The CDR3 contains 15 residues. Germline V gene sequence: CDR1 LGHNA, CDR2 YSLEER. With V trimmed by 0 bases and J by 7 bases, 6 bases remained unmatched. The CDR3 loop is CASSQEATGGFGYTF. Here the CDR3 DNA reads TGCGCCAGCAGCCAAGAGGCGACAGGGGGTTTTGGCTACACCTTC.

The V and J genes are TRBV7-2 and TRBJ1-5; weak D call: TRBD1 (6 bases). Trimming removed 4 bases from V and 3 bases from J, with 19 bases in between. The CDR3 runs 17 residues. Germline V lookup: CDR1 SGHTA, CDR2 FQGNSA. CDR3 region: CASSSYGGAGSNQPQHF. CDR3 nucleotide sequence: TGTGCCAGCAGCTCTTACGGGGGGGCGGGGTCCAATCAGCCCCAGCATTTT.

V and J are TRBV6-6 and TRBJ2-6; D possibly corresponds to TRBD2 (5 bases). The CDR3 covers 16 residues. CDR1 and CDR2 from the germline V gene are MNHNY and SVGAGI (reference sequence). V lost 7 bases and J 0 bases, leaving 13 bases between the germline ends. The CDR3 bases are TGTGCCAGCACCTCACCCGGGATCTCTGGGGCCAACGTCCTGACTTTC. Amino acid sequence: CASTSPGISGANVLTF.

This chain connects TRBV7-8 to TRBJ2-7, with D unclear. The CDR3 has 13 residues. Germline-derived CDR1 and CDR2 are SGHVS and FQNEAQ. V gave up 2 bases and J gave up 5 bases, with 10 bases separating them. CDR3 nucleotide sequence: TGTGCCAGCAGCTTAACCCGGTCTGACGAGCAGTACTTC. This sequence encodes CASSLTRSDEQYF. The full variable domain, in which reference TRBV7-8 and TRBJ2-7 provide the parts outside the CDR3, is GAGVSQSPRYKVAKRGQDVALRCDPISGHVSLFWYQQALGQGPEFLTYFQNEAQLDKSGLPSDRFFAERPEGSVSTLKIQRTQQEDSAVYLCASSLTRSDEQYFGPGTRLTVT.

V is TRBV2 and J is TRBJ1-1, with 10 bases that match TRBD1. Germline V CDR1 and CDR2: SNHLY, FYNNEI. The V segment lost 7 bases and the J segment 4 bases; nucleotides outside the gene matches: 6. The CDR3 has 14 residues. The CDR3 DNA reads as TGTGCCAGCACGCCGGGACAGGGGCGCACTGAAGCTTTCTTT. This codes for CASTPGQGRTEAFF. Full variable domain (missing parts from reference TRBV2 and TRBJ1-1): EPEVTQTPSHQVTQMGQEVILRCVPISNHLYFYWYRQILGQKVEFLVSFYNNEISEKSEIFDDQFSVERPDGSNFTLKIRSTKLEDSAMYFCASTPGQGRTEAFFGQGTRLTVV.

This clone was counted once. This sequence joins TRBV25-1 and TRBJ2-1; 8 nucleotides match TRBD1. This CDR3 has 15 amino acids. After removal of 5 bases from V and 7 bases from J, the junction contained 10 bases not matched to a gene. The germline V gene encodes CDR1 MGHDK and CDR2 SYGVNS. CDR3 amino acids: CASSLSTGAGNEQFF. The DNA of the CDR3 is TGTGCCAGCAGTTTATCGACAGGGGCGGGGAATGAGCAGTTCTTC.

V gene TRBV27 combines with J gene TRBJ1-5; D might be TRBD1 (5 bases). The germline V gene encodes CDR1 MNHEY and CDR2 SMNVEV (reference sequence). This CDR3 has 14 amino acids. V was clipped by 7 bases and J by 4 bases, with 14 bases between them. The CDR3 loop is CASTLPTANQPQHF. The DNA of the CDR3 is TGTGCCAGCACCCTACCGACAGCAAATCAGCCCCAGCATTTT.

The rearrangement joins TRBV11-2 to TRBJ2-5; 12 nucleotides match TRBD2. The DNA matches TRBJ2-7 better at its end, which makes the J call doubtful. Germline V gene sequence: CDR1 SGHAT, CDR2 FQNNGV. This CDR3 contains 14 residues. The CDR3: CASSASGGGYEQYF. The CDR3 nucleotides are TGTGCCAGCAGCGCTAGCGGGGGGGGGTACGAGCAGTACTTC.

A note on this clone: Its ends do not fully match the called genes, so a read error is possible. The V call is TRBV7-7, the J call TRBJ2-1; tentatively, D is TRBD1 (6 bases). CDR1 and CDR2 from the germline V gene are SSHAT and FNYEAQ (reference sequence). CDR3 length: 15 residues. The CDR3 DNA follows: TGTGCTAGCAGCTTGGACAGAGATTCCTACAATGAGCAGTTCTTC. The encoded protein is CASSLDRDSYNEQFF. Full variable domain (missing parts from reference TRBV7-7 and TRBJ2-1): GAGVSQSPRYKVTKRGQDVTLRCDPISSHATLYWYQQALGQGPEFLTYFNYEAQPDKSGLPSDRFSAERPEGSISTLTIQRTEQRDSAMYRCASSLDRDSYNEQFFGPGTRLTVL.

V gene TRBV5-1 combines with J gene TRBJ2-3; TRBD2 matches at 12 bases. Trimming removed 3 bases from V and 3 bases from J; junction bases left unmatched: 2. The CDR3 runs to 15 residues. In germline, CDR1 is SGHRS, CDR2 YFSETQ. CDR3 sequence: CASSSTSGGTDTQYF. The CDR3 DNA reads TGCGCCAGCAGCTCGACTAGCGGGGGAACAGATACGCAGTATTTT.

This clone occurred a few times. This chain links TRBV7-9 with TRBJ1-3; D may be TRBD1 (6 bases). V was cut by 1 base and J by 2 bases, with 12 bases left in between. Germline loops: CDR1 SEHNR, CDR2 FQNEAQ (reference sequence). The CDR3 is made up of 16 amino acids. The CDR3 loop is CASSLGGPSAGNTIYF. CDR3 coding DNA: TGTGCCAGCAGCTTAGGGGGGCCGTCGGCTGGAAACACCATATATTTT.

The chain couples TRBV4-1 to TRBJ1-2; tentatively, D is TRBD1 (6 bases). CDR3 length equals 17 residues. Germline V gene sequence: CDR1 MGHRA, CDR2 YSYEKL. V lost 0 bases to trimming and J lost 1 base, with 15 bases between them. The CDR3 DNA reads as TGCGCCAGCAGCCAAGAGGCAGGGGCCAACCATAACTATGGCTACACCTTC. Protein sequence: CASSQEAGANHNYGYTF.